This paragraph reports one TCR beta chain. PCR primers comprised 60 Vbeta and 13 Jbeta primers. Using immunoSEQ multiplex PCR, the repertoire was profiled, and TCRdb retains in-frame clones only, with some absent. Among about 160,000 clones listed, roughly 80% were seen once. This entry comes from a study of cytomegalovirus exposure and HLA in healthy donors. Trimming removed 5 bases at V and 4 bases at J, with 6 bases between. The germline CDR1 and CDR2 sequences are SEHNR and FQNEAQ (reference sequence). This CDR3 has 12 residues. The sequencing sample was made of PBMCs. The clonotype comes from a man aged 30 to 39 in good health and CMV-seronegative. The chain joins TRBV7-9 to TRBJ1-5; D is undetermined. CDR3 amino acids: CASSPLNQPQHF. CDR3 coding DNA: TGTGCCAGCAGCCCTTTAAATCAGCCCCAGCATTTT.